These 23 T cell receptor beta chains were all obtained from the same sample, sequenced in a study of shared clonotypes between healthy human individuals. Data came from immunoSEQ multiplex PCR; TCRdb stores just in-frame clones and leaves some out. The sample has about 2.4 million clones; around nine tenths are singletons. Sample: naive CD4+ T cells sorted from blood. Documented subset: CD45RA+ positively selected. The receptor source for this set is a man between 18 and 29 years old in good health.

The chain is built from TRBV27 and TRBJ2-7; 9 nucleotides align to TRBD1. Germline V gene lookup returns CDR1 MNHEY and CDR2 SMNVEV (reference sequence). The CDR3 is 15 residues long. The V gene end was trimmed by 3 bases and the J gene end by 4 bases; junction bases not matched to a gene: 7. The CDR3 here is CASSFPGQGRYEQYF. In DNA form, the CDR3 reads TGTGCCAGCAGTTTTCCGGGACAGGGTCGGTACGAGCAGTACTTC.

The CDR3 region has the DNA TGTGCCAGCAGCTCGGGACAGGGCACAGGCTACACCTTC. As protein: CASSSGQGTGYTF. The rearrangement links TRBV7-8 to TRBJ1-2; 9 bases map to TRBD1. V gave up 4 bases and J gave up 8 bases; unmatched junction bases: 5. The CDR3 length is 13 residues. CDR1 and CDR2 from the germline V gene are SGHVS and FQNEAQ.

The rearrangement uses TRBV9 and TRBJ2-3; TRBD2 is a possible D gene (5 bases). The germline V and J ends were trimmed by 7 bases and 1 base, with 16 bases remaining between them. The CDR3 is 15 residues long. Germline-derived CDR1 and CDR2 are SGDLS and YYNGEE. CDR3 DNA: TGTGCCAGCGGATCAAAGGGAGTGGGCACAGATACGCAGTATTTT. Its protein is CASGSKGVGTDTQYF. The full variable domain, with the rest looked up from reference TRBV9 and TRBJ2-3, is DSGVTQTPKHLITATGQRVTLRCSPRSGDLSVYWYQQSLDQGLQFLIQYYNGEERAKGNILERFSAQQFPDLHSELNLSSLELGDSALYFCASGSKGVGTDTQYFGPGTRLTVL.

This chain joins TRBV11-1 and TRBJ1-6, with D possibly TRBD1 on 6 matching bases. CDR3 length: 17 amino acids. CDR1 and CDR2 from the germline V gene are SGHAT and FQDESV (reference sequence). Trimming took 5 bases from V and 0 from J, leaving 14 bases between them. The CDR3, as DNA: TGTGCCAGCAGCCCCGGGACACTGAGCTCCTATAATTCACCCCTCCACTTT. Translated: CASSPGTLSSYNSPLHF. The whole variable domain, remainder taken from reference TRBV11-1 and TRBJ1-6, is EAEVAQSPRYKITEKSQAVAFWCDPISGHATLYWYRQILGQGPELLVQFQDESVVDDSQLPKDRFSAERLKGVDSTLKIQPAELGDSAMYLCASSPGTLSSYNSPLHFGNGTRLTVT.

The CDR3 coding sequence is TGCGCCAGCAGCTTGGCTCCTGCGGGGGGAAGCACAGATACGCAGTATTTT. Amino acid sequence: CASSLAPAGGSTDTQYF. The V gene is TRBV5-1, the J gene TRBJ2-3; 8 bases line up with TRBD2. Looked up from germline, CDR1 is SGHRS and CDR2 is YFSETQ. The ends lost 0 bases at V and 0 bases at J; junction bases unmatched: 6. The CDR3 consists of 17 residues.

The CDR3 nucleotides are TGTGCCAGCAGTTTACAGGGGGGTTGGTCCTTCTACGAGCAGTACTTC. Protein sequence: CASSLQGGWSFYEQYF. The chain is built from TRBV7-8 and TRBJ2-5; 8 bases fit TRBD1. The assigned J gene may be wrong: the sequence end matches TRBJ2-7 better. CDR1 is SGHVS, CDR2 FQNEAQ, per germline. CDR3 length equals 16 residues.

The chain joins TRBV5-6 to TRBJ2-7, with 8 bases identical to TRBD1. Germline-derived CDR1 and CDR2 are SGHDT and YYEEEE. The CDR3 sequence is 15 residues long. J lost 0 bases, V lost 6 bases, and 8 bases had no gene match. This CDR3 reads CASILQGGFSYEQYF. The DNA for the CDR3 is TGTGCCAGCATCTTACAGGGGGGATTCTCCTACGAGCAGTACTTC.

The gene calls are TRBV19 and TRBJ1-1; 7 bases align to TRBD1. The ends lost 7 bases at V and 4 bases at J; junction bases unmatched: 12. Germline CDR1 LNHDA, CDR2 SQIVND (reference sequence). The CDR3 is 15 amino acids. The CDR3 DNA reads as TGTGCCAGTAACTCCCGGACAGGATCGGGCACTGAAGCTTTCTTT. This gives the protein CASNSRTGSGTEAFF. The full variable domain, completed using reference TRBV19 and TRBJ1-1, is DGGITQSPKYLFRKEGQNVTLSCEQNLNHDAMYWYRQDPGQGLRLIYYSQIVNDFQKGDIAEGYSVSREKKESFPLTVTSAQKNPTAFYLCASNSRTGSGTEAFFGQGTRLTVV.

The chain combines TRBV19 with TRBJ2-2, with D unclear. Trimming took off 4 bases at V and 4 bases at J, with 13 bases between the two ends. Per the germline V gene, CDR1 is LNHDA and CDR2 is SQIVND (reference sequence). The CDR3 has 15 amino acids. CDR3 in DNA: TGTGCCAGTAGTACTCGCGGTTGGGGCACCGGGGAGCTGTTTTTT. It yields the protein CASSTRGWGTGELFF.

The chain recombines TRBV5-4 with TRBJ2-5, with 7 bases identical to TRBD1. The V gene's germline CDR1 is SGHNT and CDR2 YYREEE (reference sequence). The CDR3 is 13 residues long. J was trimmed by 4 bases and V by 4 bases; bases with no gene match: 4. DNA for the CDR3: TGTGCCAGCAGCGTAAACAGGGGAGAGACCCAGTACTTC. Amino acids: CASSVNRGETQYF.

The chain links TRBV19 to TRBJ1-2; D is ambiguous. Trimming took off 7 bases at V and 8 bases at J, with 14 bases between the two ends. CDR3 length: 12 amino acids. Per the germline V gene, CDR1 is LNHDA and CDR2 is SQIVND (reference sequence). In nucleotides, the CDR3 is TGTGCCAGTACCGAGGGCGTGGGAGGCTACACCTTC. Its protein is CASTEGVGGYTF.

V is TRBV5-1 and J is TRBJ2-7; 8 nucleotides agree with TRBD2. The germline V gene has CDR1 SGHRS and CDR2 YFSETQ. The CDR3 is 17 residues long. After removal of 0 bases from V and 4 bases from J, the junction contained 12 bases not matched to a gene. CDR3 coding DNA: TGCGCCAGCAGCTTGGCCACGGGAGGGACCCCTGTATACGAGCAGTACTTC. Translation gives CASSLATGGTPVYEQYF.

The chain couples TRBV21-1 to TRBJ1-6; the D call TRBD1 from the table was never checked on the DNA. TRBV21-1 is a listed pseudogene. The CDR3 is made up of 16 amino acids. In DNA, the CDR3 is TGTGCCAGCAGCAAGGGGCATGGGGGCGAGAATTCACCCCTCCACTTT. Translated, it gives CASSKGHGGENSPLHF.

The chain couples TRBV7-2 to TRBJ1-3; D is ambiguous. The CDR3 sequence is 14 residues long. The germline V gene encodes CDR1 SGHTA and CDR2 FQGNSA. V lost 6 bases and J lost 0, with 9 bases in between. The CDR3 DNA sequence: TGTGCCAGCAGTTACGGGAACTCTGGAAACACCATATATTTT. Its protein is CASSYGNSGNTIYF.

About this clone itself: The junction shows a germline mismatch at one end, possibly a read error. The CDR3 is CASSDRSRGNNGELFF. In DNA form, the CDR3 reads TGTGCCAGCAGTGACCGGAGCAGGGGGAACAACGGGGAGCTGTTTTTT. This rearrangement joins TRBV6-4 to TRBJ2-2; 7 bases match TRBD1. From germline, CDR1 is MRHNA and CDR2 SNTAGT. This CDR3 region has 16 residues.

The chain links TRBV28 to TRBJ2-7; D gene unclear. Trimming shortened V by 5 bases and J by 0 bases, and 20 bases separated the two germline ends. Germline CDR1 MDHEN, CDR2 SYDVKM. There are 17 residues in the CDR3. The CDR3 sequence: CASSHSPPRTPSYEQYF. The CDR3, as DNA: TGTGCCAGCAGTCACTCCCCCCCCCGGACCCCCTCCTACGAGCAGTACTTC. Full variable domain (rest looked up from reference TRBV28 and TRBJ2-7): DVKVTQSSRYLVKRTGEKVFLECVQDMDHENMFWYRQDPGLGLRLIYFSYDVKMKEKGDIPEGYSVSREKKERFSLILESASTNQTSMYLCASSHSPPRTPSYEQYFGPGTRLTVT.

The chain joins TRBV2 to TRBJ1-1; D unresolved. The germline CDR1 and CDR2 sequences are SNHLY and FYNNEI. The CDR3 is 14 residues long. V was cut by 4 bases and J by 3 bases, with 12 bases left in between. The CDR3 DNA reads as TGTGCCAGCAGTGTCAATCGGGGTTACACTGAAGCTTTCTTT. Translating it yields CASSVNRGYTEAFF.

A few counts support this clone. Other DNA variants within this sample encode the same CDR3. The gene calls are TRBV25-1 and TRBJ1-6; 9 bases match TRBD1. J was trimmed by 7 bases and V by 1 base; bases with no gene match: 2. The CDR3 is 15 residues long. The germline CDR1 and CDR2 sequences are MGHDK and SYGVNS. For the CDR3, the DNA is TGTGCCAGCAGTGAATCCGGGACAGGGAATTCACCCCTCCACTTT. Amino acid sequence: CASSESGTGNSPLHF.

The V and J genes are TRBV9 and TRBJ2-1; a weak D match, TRBD2 (7 bases). The germline CDR1 and CDR2 sequences are SGDLS and YYNGEE. Trimming pared 4 bases from V and 2 bases from J, leaving 19 bases between. This CDR3 contains 17 residues. The CDR3 nucleotides are TGTGCCAGCAGCTCACTCTCCCTAGGGGGGGCCTACAATGAGCAGTTCTTC. The encoded protein is CASSSLSLGGAYNEQFF.

The chain combines TRBV7-9 with TRBJ2-2, with a possible D match to TRBD2 (5 bases). Trimming stripped 5 bases from V and 3 bases from J, with 7 bases between. Germline loops: CDR1 SEHNR, CDR2 FQNEAQ (reference sequence). There are 13 residues in the CDR3. The CDR3 coding sequence is TGTGCCAGCAGCCCGAGGGACACCGGGGAGCTGTTTTTT. Its protein product is CASSPRDTGELFF.

To note about this clone: Other DNA sequences within the sample encode an identical CDR3. V and J are TRBV18 and TRBJ2-5, with D possibly being TRBD1 (6 bases). The CDR3 contains 15 residues. The germline gives CDR1 KGHSH, CDR2 LQKENI. Deletions cut 0 bases from V and 3 bases from J, with 11 bases between. CDR3 sequence (DNA): TGTGCCAGCTCACCACCGGGACAAGCGAAAGAGACCCAGTACTTC. Translating gives CASSPPGQAKETQYF.

The V gene is TRBV10-1, the J gene TRBJ2-7; tentatively, D is TRBD2 (5 bases). V lost 0 bases to trimming and J lost 6 bases, with 12 bases between them. Germline values: CDR1 WNHNN, CDR2 SYGVQD (reference sequence). The CDR3 has 14 residues. CDR3 protein: CASSESTLGVEQYF. The CDR3, as DNA: TGCGCCAGCAGTGAGTCAACACTCGGGGTCGAGCAGTACTTC.

The chain uses TRBV29-1 and TRBJ2-7, with 8 nucleotides matching TRBD1. The junction had 6 bases not matched to a gene; V was cut back by 6 bases and J by 2 bases. The germline gives CDR1 SQVTM, CDR2 ANQGSEA. There are 13 residues in the CDR3. The CDR3 nucleotides read TGCAGCGTCGACACAGGGGGAGCCTACGAGCAGTACTTC. The encoded protein is CSVDTGGAYEQYF.